This T cell receptor beta chain is drawn from a study of cytomegalovirus exposure and HLA in healthy donors. General study results and limits: Many donors carried some public TCRs, although rarity characterized most TCR sequences. In the approximately 120 validation repertoires, a later analysis found that first-cohort TCR clusters tended to co-occur.

The data were produced by immunoSEQ multiplex PCR, yet TCRdb's version contains in-frame clones alone and is incomplete. The sample includes 76,000 or so clones, roughly 94% of them seen just once. On this clone itself: The antigen remains undetermined.

V shed 2 bases and J shed 4 bases, with 7 bases lying between them. Germline V gene lookup returns CDR1 SQVTM and CDR2 ANQGSEA. The CDR3 sequence is 12 residues long. This sequence was found in a woman under 30 in good health and CMV-seropositive. The sequenced sample was PBMCs. The chain uses TRBV29-1 and TRBJ2-3; unclear D gene. As DNA, the CDR3 is TGCAGCGTTGAACCTCCCCCAGATACGCAGTATTTT. Protein sequence: CSVEPPPDTQYF.